The 30 T cell receptor beta chains presented below share a single source sample, sequenced in a study of blood T cells in healthy people across ages. Alongside a J-beta primer mix, a sample-barcoded 5' primer served in a second PCR lasting about 7 to 11 cycles. TCRdb processed the 5' RACE reads anew with MiXCR; each CDR3 protein has one entry. The sample lists about 640,000 distinct CDR3 sequences, roughly 53% seen once, with 30% to 40% in the top ten. The sequencing input was blood. These receptors came from a man aged 55-75 years in good health.

This clonotype has just a few counts. This chain links TRBV21-1 with TRBJ2-3; no DNA check was done on the table's D call, TRBD2. TRBV21-1 represents a pseudogene. This CDR3 spans 17 amino acids. CDR3 nucleotide sequence: TGTGCCAGCAGCAAAGCGTCGCTAGCGGGGGGTACAGATACGCAGTATTTT. Amino acid sequence: CASSKASLAGGTDTQYF.

This clonotype showed up just once. The V call is TRBV3-1, the J call TRBJ2-1; tentatively, D is TRBD1 or TRBD2 (6 bases each). The CDR3 is 12 amino acids. V lost 11 bases and J lost 5, with 13 bases in between. Per the germline V gene, CDR1 is LGHDT and CDR2 is YNNKEL (reference sequence). As DNA, the CDR3 is TGTGCCTCCCGGGGGCTGGACAATGAGCAGTTCTTC. The encoded protein is CASRGLDNEQFF.

The chain carries TRBV6-6 and TRBJ2-1; 10 bases map to TRBD1. The germline CDR1 and CDR2 sequences are MNHNY and SVGAGI (reference sequence). Germline trimming cut 4 bases from V and 6 bases from J; bases unmatched to any gene: 3. This CDR3 is built from 14 residues. Here the CDR3 reads CASSSGQGVNEQFF. CDR3 coding DNA: TGTGCCAGCAGTTCTGGACAGGGGGTCAATGAGCAGTTCTTC.

With regard to this clonotype: An end of the junction does not agree with germline; a read error may underlie this. The chain has TRBV6-6 and TRBJ1-1, with D hard to call. Germline V lookup: CDR1 MNHNY, CDR2 SVGAGI (reference sequence). CDR3 length: 14 residues. The CDR3 nucleotides are TGTGCCAGCACCAAAGGACCGGGGAACGCTGAAGCTTTCTTT. This encodes CASTKGPGNAEAFF.

The CDR3 DNA follows: TGTGCCAGCAGTTCCCCCCGCAAAGGCTTCGGGGAGACCCAGTACTTC. Its protein is CASSSPRKGFGETQYF. The V gene is TRBV27, the J gene TRBJ2-7; no reliable D call. The J call may be in error: the DNA end matches TRBJ2-5 better. The germline gives CDR1 MNHEY, CDR2 SMNVEV (reference sequence). The CDR3 loop spans 16 amino acids.

This clonotype appeared a few times. The genes are TRBV4-2 and TRBJ1-5; D gene ambiguous. Germline V gene sequence: CDR1 LGHNA, CDR2 YNFKEQ. Deletions cut 3 bases from V and 0 bases from J, with 15 bases between. This CDR3 comprises 17 residues. DNA of the CDR3: TGTGCCAGCAGCCACCAAAACCTCCGAAATAGCAATCAGCCCCAGCATTTT. Its protein product is CASSHQNLRNSNQPQHF.

A few counts support this clonotype. A much larger clone is a single base away; this may be a read error. V usage is TRBV7-9 and J usage is TRBJ2-5, with D possibly being TRBD2 (6 bases). The V gene's germline CDR1 is SEHNR and CDR2 FQNEAQ (reference sequence). This CDR3 region has 12 residues. V lost 1 base to trimming and J lost 11 bases, with 11 bases between them. The CDR3 loop is CASSLVGTEQYF. CDR3 nucleotides: TGTGCCAGCAGCTTAGTCGGGACTGAGCAGTACTTC.

V and J are TRBV29-1 and TRBJ2-1; 9 nucleotides match TRBD2. The germline V gene has CDR1 SQVTM and CDR2 ANQGSEA. V shed 4 bases and J 4 bases; nucleotides not matched to a gene: 11. The CDR3 loop spans 16 amino acids. In DNA, the CDR3 is TGCAGCGTTGTAAGCCATGGGCTAGCGGGGTACAATGAGCAGTTCTTC. Its translation: CSVVSHGLAGYNEQFF.

V usage is TRBV2 and J usage is TRBJ2-7; D is unclear. CDR3 length: 12 amino acids. V was pared by 8 bases and J by 2 bases, with 10 bases between. Germline values: CDR1 SNHLY, CDR2 FYNNEI. The CDR3: CASRPITYEQYF. The CDR3 bases are TGTGCCAGCCGTCCTATTACCTACGAGCAGTACTTC.

The rearrangement uses TRBV20-1 and TRBJ2-1, with 11 bases fitting TRBD1. Looked up from germline, CDR1 is DFQATT and CDR2 is SNEGSKA (reference sequence). CDR3 size: 14 residues. Germline trimming cut 5 bases from V and 13 bases from J; bases unmatched to any gene: 13. CDR3 protein: CSADGTGGGETQFF. The DNA for the CDR3 is TGCAGTGCTGATGGGACAGGGGGTGGGGAGACCCAGTTCTTC.

The gene calls are TRBV7-2 and TRBJ2-3; no definite D call. Trimming stripped 2 bases from V and 0 bases from J, with 12 bases between. The CDR3 totals 16 residues. Per germline, CDR1 SGHTA and CDR2 FQGNSA. The chain's CDR3 is CASSLNLGASTDTQYF. In DNA form, the CDR3 reads TGTGCCAGCAGCTTAAACTTAGGAGCTAGCACAGATACGCAGTATTTT.

This chain joins TRBV5-1 and TRBJ2-5, with 10 positions matching TRBD2. V gave up 2 bases and J gave up 2 bases; unmatched junction bases: 3. The CDR3 runs 15 residues. The V gene's germline CDR1 is SGHRS and CDR2 YFSETQ. The CDR3 is CASSFLAGAQETQYF. The DNA of the CDR3 is TGCGCCAGCAGCTTCCTAGCGGGGGCTCAAGAGACCCAGTACTTC.

The J gene is TRBJ2-3, the V gene TRBV2, with D uncertain. The germline V gene has CDR1 SNHLY and CDR2 FYNNEI. The CDR3 sequence is 14 residues long. Trimming stripped 7 bases from V and 2 bases from J, with 13 bases between. The CDR3 sequence is CASTAAAYTDTQYF. In DNA form, the CDR3 reads TGTGCCAGCACCGCGGCGGCCTACACAGATACGCAGTATTTT.

The V and J genes are TRBV29-1 and TRBJ2-1; 7 bases match TRBD2. CDR3 length: 12 residues. Germline CDR1 and CDR2: SQVTM and ANQGSEA. Trimming cost V 5 bases and J 6 bases; bases outside gene matches: 4. CDR3 coding DNA: TGCAGCGTTAAGACTAGCCCCAATGAGCAGTTCTTC. Its protein product is CSVKTSPNEQFF.

The rearrangement links TRBV7-9 to TRBJ1-2, with D unresolved. Per the germline V gene, CDR1 is SEHNR and CDR2 is FQNEAQ (reference sequence). Trimming cost V 2 bases and J 5 bases, with 9 bases left between them. The length of the CDR3 is 13 residues. The CDR3 loop reads CASSLSASYGYTF. The CDR3 region has the DNA TGTGCCAGCAGCTTATCCGCCAGTTATGGCTACACCTTC.

This chain uses TRBV5-4 with TRBJ2-3; no reliable D call. Germline loops: CDR1 SGHNT, CDR2 YYREEE (reference sequence). The CDR3 spans 15 residues. The ends were cut back, 7 bases at V and 5 bases at J, with 20 bases in the middle. The CDR3 DNA reads TGTGCCAGCGGCGCCACCGGTAGGCAAGTAGATACGCAGTATTTT. Translated, it gives CASGATGRQVDTQYF.

The chain joins TRBV11-2 to TRBJ2-1; D call uncertain. The V end was cut by 3 bases, the J end by 6 bases, with 18 bases between. The CDR3 is made up of 16 amino acids. The germline V gene encodes CDR1 SGHAT and CDR2 FQNNGV. The CDR3 DNA follows: TGTGCCAGCAGCTTCCATAGCCCCCCGATTCGCAATGAGCAGTTCTTC. Its translation: CASSFHSPPIRNEQFF.

This clonotype was found a few times. The chain combines TRBV28 with TRBJ2-7; D unresolved. The germline V gene encodes CDR1 MDHEN and CDR2 SYDVKM. Trimming left V 5 bases short and J 2 bases short, with 10 bases between. The length of the CDR3 is 13 residues. The DNA of the CDR3 is TGTGCCAGCAGTCCCGATGGCCCCTACGAGCAGTACTTC. Its translation is CASSPDGPYEQYF.

This clonotype was observed at least ten times. This chain uses TRBV5-8 with TRBJ1-4; 8 nucleotides match TRBD1. V was pared by 0 bases and J by 5 bases, with 0 bases of the junction left unmatched. Germline V gene sequence: CDR1 SGHTS, CDR2 YDEGEE. CDR3 length: 14 amino acids. CDR3 DNA: TGTGCCAGCAGCTTGGGGACAGGGAATGAAAAACTGTTTTTT. Encoded protein: CASSLGTGNEKLFF.

This clonotype was counted a few times. The V and J genes are TRBV11-3 and TRBJ2-1, with TRBD2 matching over 9 bases. This CDR3 contains 15 residues. CDR1 and CDR2 from the germline V gene are SGHNT and YENEEA. V dropped 3 bases and J dropped 6; count of bases not matched to a gene: 6. The CDR3 loop is CASSLRGGAINEQFF. The DNA for the CDR3 is TGTGCCAGCAGCTTGCGCGGGGGGGCGATCAATGAGCAGTTCTTC.

This clonotype is a singleton in its sample. The genes are TRBV3-1 and TRBJ2-1, with D unclear. This CDR3 contains 13 residues. The germline CDR1 and CDR2 sequences are LGHDT and YNNKEL (reference sequence). V shed 4 bases and J shed 10 bases, with 14 bases lying between them. CDR3 loop: CASSRVALEEQFF. CDR3 nucleotide sequence: TGTGCCAGCAGCCGAGTAGCTTTGGAGGAGCAGTTCTTC.

This rearrangement joins TRBV20-1 to TRBJ2-5; 9 nucleotides align to TRBD1. The CDR3 contains 15 residues. Trimming removed 6 bases from V and 2 bases from J; junction bases left unmatched: 10. Germline CDR1 DFQATT, CDR2 SNEGSKA (reference sequence). The CDR3 bases are TGCAGTGCAGACCGGACAGGGGCGTCTCAAGAGACCCAGTACTTC. It codes for CSADRTGASQETQYF.

In the case of this clonotype: Given a much more abundant clone one base away, this may be a read error. The gene calls are TRBV20-1 and TRBJ2-5, with 9 positions matching TRBD2. Germline V gene sequence: CDR1 DFQATT, CDR2 SNEGSKA (reference sequence). The CDR3 totals 13 residues. The CDR3 DNA is TGCAGTGCTACAGTTAGCGGGGGAGAGGCCCAGTACTTC. Translation gives CSATVSGGEAQYF.

This chain joins TRBV7-2 and TRBJ2-1, with TRBD2 identical over 14 bases. CDR1 is SGHTA and CDR2 is FQGNSA in the germline V gene. The length of the CDR3 is 15 residues. Germline trimming cut 5 bases from V and 8 bases from J; bases unmatched to any gene: 5. This chain's CDR3 is CASSQTSGGAHEQFF. CDR3 nucleotide sequence: TGTGCCAGCAGCCAGACTAGCGGGGGGGCCCATGAGCAGTTCTTC.

This clonotype has a single count. V gene TRBV29-1 combines with J gene TRBJ2-4; no reliable D call. Near its end, the DNA agrees better with TRBJ2-5, so the J call may be wrong. Germline V gene data show CDR1 as SQVTM and CDR2 as ANQGSEA. The CDR3 spans 15 residues. As DNA, the CDR3 is TGCAGCGTTCAAAAAACTGGTGTCTGGGAAGAGACCCAGTACTTC. It yields the protein CSVQKTGVWEETQYF.

The chain carries TRBV7-2 and TRBJ1-6; 12 bases agree with TRBD1. The CDR3 sequence is 17 residues long. Per germline, CDR1 SGHTA and CDR2 FQGNSA. J was trimmed by 6 bases and V by 5 bases; bases with no gene match: 8. Here the CDR3 DNA reads TGTGCCAGCAGCACACCGGGACAGGGGGCTGGTAATTCACCCCTCCACTTT. It specifies CASSTPGQGAGNSPLHF.

For the CDR3, the DNA is TGCAGCGCCTGTGGGGGAACTAGCACAGATACGCAGTATTTT. This translates into CSACGGTSTDTQYF. This sequence joins TRBV29-1 and TRBJ2-3; D possibly matches TRBD1 or TRBD2 (5 bases each). The germline CDR1 and CDR2 sequences are SQVTM and ANQGSEA. V was pared by 7 bases and J by 0 bases, with 14 bases between. The CDR3 is 14 amino acids.

V is TRBV5-1 and J is TRBJ1-1; 12 nucleotides match TRBD1. V shed 4 bases, J shed 3 bases, and the junction held 13 bases outside the gene matches. CDR1 and CDR2 (germline): SGHRS, YFSETQ. The CDR3 sequence is 18 residues long. The CDR3 DNA reads TGCGCCAGCAGCGCCACCTGGGACAGGGGGCGCTGGGACACTGAAGCTTTCTTT. This translates into CASSATWDRGRWDTEAFF.

This clonotype came up a few times. The chain couples TRBV7-9 to TRBJ1-6, with D hard to call. Trimming removed 1 base at V and 6 bases at J, with 13 bases between. CDR1 is SEHNR and CDR2 is FQNEAQ in the germline V gene (reference sequence). The CDR3 extends over 16 amino acids. The CDR3 is CASSLVGSPINSPLHF. The CDR3 DNA sequence: TGTGCCAGCAGCTTAGTAGGCAGCCCAATTAATTCACCCCTCCACTTT. Together with reference TRBV7-9 and TRBJ1-6, the CDR3 gives the full variable domain: DTGVSQNPRHKITKRGQNVTFRCDPISEHNRLYWYRQTLGQGPEFLTYFQNEAQLEKSRLLSDRFSAERPKGSFSTLEIQRTEQGDSAMYLCASSLVGSPINSPLHFGNGTRLTVT.

The rearrangement uses TRBV20-1 and TRBJ2-1; TRBD2 agrees at 11 bases. The V gene end was trimmed by 3 bases and the J gene end by 7 bases; junction bases not matched to a gene: 5. The CDR3 runs 14 residues. Germline-derived CDR1 and CDR2 are DFQATT and SNEGSKA (reference sequence). CDR3 protein: CSASSGGALNEQFF. The CDR3 region has the DNA TGCAGTGCTAGTAGCGGGGGGGCCCTAAATGAGCAGTTCTTC.